The 10 T cell receptor beta chains in this list originate from one sample, sequenced in a study of graft-versus-host responses after intestinal transplantation. Sequenced by immunoSEQ multiplex PCR; TCRdb stores in-frame clones only, minus some. Of about 21,000 clones listed, 85% to 95% are singletons. The sample was PBMCs, taken 262 days after intestinal transplant. The receptor set was obtained from a human patient who received an intestinal transplant, so some T cells may come from the graft donor.

The J gene is TRBJ2-1, the V gene TRBV2, with TRBD2 matching over 9 bases. Trimming took 8 bases from V and 6 from J; bases not matched to a gene: 8. There are 14 residues in the CDR3. The germline gives CDR1 SNHLY, CDR2 FYNNEI. CDR3 in DNA: TGTGCCAGCGCGTCCCTAGCGGGACTCAATGAGCAGTTCTTC. It codes for CASASLAGLNEQFF. The whole variable domain, remainder taken from reference TRBV2 and TRBJ2-1, is EPEVTQTPSHQVTQMGQEVILRCVPISNHLYFYWYRQILGQKVEFLVSFYNNEISEKSEIFDDQFSVERPDGSNFTLKIRSTKLEDSAMYFCASASLAGLNEQFFGPGTRLTVL.

This clone appeared a single time. J is TRBJ2-7 and V is TRBV30; D is unclear. CDR3 size: 13 residues. Germline V gene lookup returns CDR1 GTSNPN and CDR2 SVGIG (reference sequence). V was clipped by 0 bases and J by 2 bases, with 8 bases between them. The CDR3 sequence is CAWSVFPTYEQYF. CDR3 bases: TGTGCCTGGAGTGTATTTCCGACCTACGAGCAGTACTTC.

This clone was seen a single time. The rearrangement uses TRBV7-8 and TRBJ2-7; 8 bases agree with TRBD1. This CDR3 comprises 16 residues. The V gene's germline CDR1 is SGHVS and CDR2 FQNEAQ. Trimming removed 4 bases from V and 3 bases from J; junction bases left unmatched: 11. In DNA, the CDR3 is TGTGCCAGCAGCTACGCGCCCCCGGACAGGGACTACGAGCAGTACTTC. This gives the protein CASSYAPPDRDYEQYF.

The chain combines TRBV6-6 with TRBJ1-2, with D unresolved. Germline loops: CDR1 MNHNY, CDR2 SVGAGI (reference sequence). CDR3 length: 14 residues. V lost 2 bases and J 3 bases, leaving 10 bases between the germline ends. As DNA, the CDR3 is TGTGCCAGCAGTTACGGACGCTCCGACTATGGCTACACCTTC. Translating gives CASSYGRSDYGYTF.

This chain links TRBV19 with TRBJ2-7; no definite D call. Germline CDR1 and CDR2: LNHDA and SQIVND (reference sequence). V was shortened by 3 bases and J by 0 bases, with 12 bases between the two germline ends. The CDR3 has 15 amino acids. This CDR3 reads CASSISDIDSYEQYF. CDR3 nucleotide sequence: TGTGCCAGTAGTATCTCAGACATCGACTCCTACGAGCAGTACTTC.

V and J are TRBV6-1 and TRBJ2-2; D is unresolved. CDR1 is MNHNS and CDR2 is SASEGT in the germline V gene. The V end was cut by 6 bases, the J end by 2 bases, with 13 bases between. CDR3 size: 15 residues. In nucleotides, the CDR3 is TGTGCCAGCAGCGTTTACGGTGCAAACACCGGGGAGCTGTTTTTT. Translated, it gives CASSVYGANTGELFF.

This chain uses TRBV27 with TRBJ1-1; D gene unclear. Deletions cut 3 bases from V and 5 bases from J, with 10 bases between. The length of the CDR3 is 13 residues. Germline-derived CDR1 and CDR2 are MNHEY and SMNVEV (reference sequence). DNA for the CDR3: TGTGCCAGCAGTTTTGCGGGGAGGACTGAAGCTTTCTTT. It encodes CASSFAGRTEAFF.

V is TRBV5-1 and J is TRBJ2-5; D remains unclear. Germline CDR1 reads SGHRS; CDR2 reads YFSETQ. CDR3 length: 13 amino acids. Trimming removed 0 bases at V and 2 bases at J, with 5 bases between. The CDR3 DNA reads TGCGCCAGCAGCTTGGGGCTTCAAGAGACCCAGTACTTC. Amino acid sequence: CASSLGLQETQYF.

The J gene is TRBJ1-1, the V gene TRBV18, with D possibly matching TRBD1 (5 bases). V lost 6 bases and J lost 1, with 12 bases in between. Germline V gene sequence: CDR1 KGHSH, CDR2 LQKENI. This CDR3 region has 14 residues. CDR3 bases: TGTGCCAGCTCCCTGGGGACGGGGAACACTGAAGCTTTCTTT. Its protein product is CASSLGTGNTEAFF.

This clone occurred once. The rearrangement uses TRBV28 and TRBJ1-6, with 10 bases matching TRBD1. With V trimmed by 5 bases and J by 6 bases, 7 bases remained unmatched. CDR1 is MDHEN and CDR2 is SYDVKM in the germline V gene. This CDR3 comprises 16 residues. CDR3 sequence: CASSVRTGGRNSPLHF. In nucleotides, the CDR3 is TGTGCCAGCAGTGTAAGGACAGGGGGTCGTAATTCACCCCTCCACTTT.